The 10 T cell receptor beta chains given below trace back to one sample, sequenced in a study of T cell responses to AZD1222 COVID-19 vaccine. Sequenced by immunoSEQ multiplex PCR; TCRdb stores in-frame clones only, minus some. Here the sample spans over 100,000 clones, about nine tenths being singletons. Sample: peripheral blood, taken on day 0 of AZD1222 vaccination. These receptors all come from an adult in good health.

This clone was counted only a few times. V gene TRBV24-1 combines with J gene TRBJ1-2, with 10 bases lining up with TRBD1. Germline V gene lookup returns CDR1 KGHDR and CDR2 SFDVKD. The CDR3 runs to 17 residues. V dropped 5 bases and J dropped 3; count of bases not matched to a gene: 11. The CDR3, as DNA: TGTGCCACCAGTGGCAAGACCGGGACAGGGGCGTACTATGGCTACACCTTC. Amino acid sequence: CATSGKTGTGAYYGYTF.

The chain carries TRBV11-2 and TRBJ1-6; TRBD1 is a possible D gene (5 bases). Germline V gene lookup returns CDR1 SGHAT and CDR2 FQNNGV. V was trimmed by 7 bases and J by 6 bases, leaving 16 bases between them. The CDR3 spans 15 residues. CDR3 nucleotide sequence: TGTGCCAGCACCCCCACGACAGTCCGTAATTCACCCCTCCACTTT. Encoded protein: CASTPTTVRNSPLHF.

The V call is TRBV6-5, the J call TRBJ2-7; D tentatively reads TRBD1 or TRBD2 (6 bases each). The CDR3 has 14 amino acids. Germline assignment: CDR1 MNHEY and CDR2 SVGAGI. Trimming cost V 0 bases and J 5 bases, with 11 bases left between them. The CDR3 protein is CASSYSNGGDEQYF. The CDR3 DNA follows: TGTGCCAGCAGTTACTCGAACGGGGGCGACGAGCAGTACTTC.

The rearrangement links TRBV7-3 to TRBJ2-1; 12 nucleotides agree with TRBD2. The CDR3 sequence is 16 residues long. CDR1 is SGHTA and CDR2 is FQGTGA in the germline V gene. V gave up 5 bases and J gave up 6 bases; unmatched junction bases: 8. CDR3 in amino acids: CASSLTGLAGSNEQFF. The CDR3 nucleotides are TGTGCCAGCAGCCTTACAGGACTAGCGGGATCCAATGAGCAGTTCTTC.

The rearrangement uses TRBV14 and TRBJ1-2; tentative D call: TRBD1 (5 bases). This CDR3 is 15 amino acids long. Trimming removed 1 base from V and 8 bases from J, with 17 bases in between. From germline, CDR1 is SGHDN and CDR2 FVKESK. The DNA of the CDR3 is TGTGCCAGCAGCCAAGCGACAGCAATCTCTAGAGGCTACACCTTC. Its protein product is CASSQATAISRGYTF.

The rearrangement joins TRBV7-2 to TRBJ1-1, with D maybe TRBD1 (5 bases). Looked up from germline, CDR1 is SGHTA and CDR2 is FQGNSA. Trimming left V 4 bases short and J 6 bases short, with 18 bases between. This CDR3 comprises 15 residues. The CDR3 spells CASSSLPGGVSEAFF. The CDR3 coding sequence is TGTGCCAGCAGCTCCCTCCCGGGGGGGGTATCTGAAGCTTTCTTT.

This rearrangement joins TRBV4-1 to TRBJ1-4; 10 bases line up with TRBD1. Germline V lookup: CDR1 MGHRA, CDR2 YSYEKL. The CDR3 runs to 17 residues. V lost 0 bases to trimming and J lost 2 bases; unmatched junction nucleotides: 3. The CDR3 loop reads CASSQETGGPTNEKLFF. The CDR3 coding sequence is TGCGCCAGCAGCCAAGAGACAGGGGGCCCGACTAATGAAAAACTGTTTTTT.

The chain carries TRBV19 and TRBJ1-4; D ambiguous. There are 14 residues in the CDR3. CDR1 is LNHDA and CDR2 is SQIVND in the germline V gene (reference sequence). Trimming removed 1 base from V and 12 bases from J, with 15 bases in between. CDR3 nucleotide sequence: TGTGCCAGTAGTATAGCAGGTGGAGATTTGGAACTGTTTTTT. It is translated as CASSIAGGDLELFF.

This sequence joins TRBV28 and TRBJ1-1, with D maybe TRBD1 (5 bases). Per the germline V gene, CDR1 is MDHEN and CDR2 is SYDVKM. Trimming stripped 7 bases from V and 3 bases from J, with 15 bases between. This CDR3 is 14 amino acids long. Written as DNA, the CDR3 is TGTGCCAGCACTCCTCCCCGGGGGTACACTGAAGCTTTCTTT. Translation: CASTPPRGYTEAFF. The whole variable domain, remainder taken from reference TRBV28 and TRBJ1-1, is DVKVTQSSRYLVKRTGEKVFLECVQDMDHENMFWYRQDPGLGLRLIYFSYDVKMKEKGDIPEGYSVSREKKERFSLILESASTNQTSMYLCASTPPRGYTEAFFGQGTRLTVV.

This chain connects TRBV5-3 to TRBJ1-2; tentative D call: TRBD1 (6 bases). TRBV5-3 is an ORF for which the function is uncertain. The CDR3 spans 14 residues. Trimming removed 4 bases at V and 1 base at J, with 11 bases between. CDR3: CARSPGTNNYGYTF. The CDR3 bases are TGTGCCAGAAGCCCCGGGACAAATAACTATGGCTACACCTTC.